The T cell receptor beta chain under discussion was sequenced for a study of Ad26.COV2.S vaccination and SARS-CoV-2 variants. The CDR3 has 13 residues. The ends were cut back, 10 bases at V and 0 bases at J, with 12 bases in the middle. In germline, CDR1 is MDHEN, CDR2 SYDVKM. This table comes from immunoSEQ multiplex PCR, and its TCRdb copy is limited to in-frame clones, with some not included. The sample shows nearly 400,000 clones, approximately 91% of them seen only once. This sample's treatment: roughly 19 received Ad26.COV2.S at low or high dose, single or two shots; about 5 received placebo; per-sample allocation not given. Day 63 after the first vaccine or placebo injection was the time point for sampling. This clone has just one count.

This specimen consisted of peripheral blood, obtained in a trial of Ad26.COV2.S vaccine versus placebo. The V and J genes are TRBV28 and TRBJ1-2; no reliable D call. The origin of this receptor is a person between 18 and 65 years old who received the Ad26.COV2.S COVID-19 vaccine or a placebo. CDR3 DNA: TGTGCCACCGCGGACGGAACTAACTATGGCTACACCTTC. It yields the protein CATADGTNYGYTF.